A selection of T cell receptor beta chains follows, all from one sample in a study of neurological immune-mediated disorders. TCRdb independently ran MiXCR on the 5' RACE reads; one entry per CDR3 protein. The data hold roughly 59,000 distinct CDR3 sequences, with over 5% observed a single time. The sequenced sample was PBMCs. Receptors originate from a human donor with multiple sclerosis. The donor label of this sample is uncertain. The CDR3 runs from the conserved cysteine through the conserved F or W. D genes are given only for firm matches. The listing skips clone size in some rows; elsewhere it reads once, few, many or a size class.

J,size,V,D,CDR3,DNA
TRBJ2-1,many,TRBV5-1,.,CASSLESYNEQFF,TGCGCCAGCAGCTTGGAGTCCTACAATGAGCAGTTCTTC
TRBJ2-1,many,TRBV5-1,.,CASSLQVGRPIHEQFF,TGCGCCAGCAGCCTCCAGGTGGGACGACCTATCCATGAGCAGTTCTTC
TRBJ1-6,many,TRBV5-5,.,CASSPRDGLALHF,TGTGCCAGCAGCCCCCGGGACGGGTTGGCCCTCCACTTT
TRBJ2-1,few,TRBV19,.,CASSIDPGWNNEQFF,TGTGCCAGTAGTATAGATCCAGGGTGGAACAATGAGCAGTTCTTC
TRBJ1-4,many,TRBV20-1,TRBD1,CSAQTGEGEKLFF,TGCAGTGCTCAGACAGGGGAGGGAGAAAAACTGTTTTTT
TRBJ2-1,many,TRBV7-8,.,CASSLQVNNEQFF,TGTGCCAGCAGCTTACAGGTTAACAATGAGCAGTTCTTC
TRBJ2-7,.,TRBV5-1,.,CASSSSDSGYEQYF,TGCGCCAGCAGCTCGTCCGACAGTGGCTACGAGCAGTACTTC
TRBJ2-7,many,TRBV20-1,TRBD1,CSAKTGGYEQYF,TGCAGTGCTAAAACAGGGGGCTACGAGCAGTACTTC
TRBJ2-1,many,TRBV12-3/TRBV12-4,.,CASSLWEPNEQFF,TGTGCCAGCAGTTTATGGGAGCCCAATGAGCAGTTCTTC
TRBJ2-5,many,TRBV29-1,.,CSIEDSWGPLGTQYF,TGCAGCATTGAGGACTCCTGGGGACCCTTAGGGACCCAGTACTTC
TRBJ2-7,many,TRBV5-1,TRBD2,CASSLPGGKEQYF,TGCGCCAGCAGCTTGCCCGGGGGGAAGGAGCAGTACTTC
TRBJ1-2,many,TRBV15,.,CATSRDFEEGGYTF,TGTGCCACCAGCAGAGATTTTGAAGAGGGCGGCTACACCTTC
TRBJ1-5,many,TRBV12-3/TRBV12-4,.,CASSLGVSLQPQHF,TGTGCCAGCAGTTTAGGGGTTAGTCTCCAGCCCCAGCATTTT
TRBJ2-7,.,TRBV5-1,.,CASSPDSLEQYF,TGCGCCAGCAGCCCGGACAGTCTGGAGCAGTACTTC
TRBJ1-2,many,TRBV29-1,.,CSVDSLNYGYTF,TGCAGCGTTGATTCTCTTAACTATGGCTACACCTTC
TRBJ1-5,many,TRBV6-6,TRBD1,CASSGTGTGSKPQHF,TGTGCCAGCAGTGGGACCGGGACAGGGAGTAAGCCCCAGCATTTT
TRBJ2-2,many,TRBV5-1,.,CASSPPTNTGELFF,TGCGCCAGCAGCCCACCTACGAACACCGGGGAGCTGTTTTTT
TRBJ1-4,many,TRBV5-1,TRBD1,CASSLGDRGREKLFF,TGCGCCAGCAGCTTGGGGGACAGGGGGCGAGAAAAACTGTTTTTT
TRBJ1-6,many,TRBV6-5,.,CASSGPGSPLHF,TGTGCCAGCAGTGGCCCCGGCTCACCCCTCCACTTT
TRBJ2-1,.,TRBV3-1,.,CASSRSNEQFF,TGTGCCAGCAGCCGTAGCAATGAGCAGTTCTTC
TRBJ2-3,many,TRBV3-1,.,CASSQYLAPSTDTQYF,TGTGCCAGCAGCCAATATTTAGCACCAAGCACAGATACGCAGTATTTT
TRBJ2-3,many,TRBV7-9,.,CASSLLSDTQYF,TGTGCCAGCAGCTTATTATCAGATACGCAGTATTTT